This passage covers 8 T cell receptor beta chains from one sample sequenced in a study of molecular identifiers for immune sequencing clone quantification. MiXCR, applied by TCRdb to the PCR reads, yields one record per CDR3 protein. Counted here are 490,000 or so distinct CDR3 sequences, about 21% occurring once; the ten biggest clones make up more than 0.8%. The sequenced sample was naive CD8+ T cells from blood, with Jurkat cell RNA spiked in. Subset noted: FACS-sorted CD8+CD4-CCR7+CD45RA+ naive T cells. Receptor source: a human donor in good health. Some libraries in this study had Jurkat cell RNA spiked in.

This clonotype was seen more than once but under ten times. The rearrangement joins TRBV6-5 to TRBJ1-1; D possibly corresponds to TRBD1 (5 bases). The CDR3 length is 16 residues. The ends were cut back, 3 bases at V and 2 bases at J, with 16 bases in the middle. From germline, CDR1 is MNHEY and CDR2 SVGAGI. The chain's CDR3 is CASSYFVGAGNTEAFF. CDR3 DNA sequence: TGTGCCAGCAGTTATTTTGTAGGGGCTGGAAACACTGAAGCTTTCTTT.

This sequence joins TRBV12-3 or TRBV12-4 and TRBJ2-3; 10 positions agree with TRBD2. The CDR3 has 16 residues. V was pared by 4 bases and J by 5 bases, with 9 bases of the junction left unmatched. The CDR3 sequence is CASSWVAGGPGDTQYF. CDR3 coding DNA: TGTGCCAGCAGTTGGGTAGCGGGGGGACCGGGAGATACGCAGTATTTT.

This clonotype was observed at least ten times. The rearrangement links TRBV6-5 to TRBJ2-2; no reliable D call. The CDR3 sequence is 15 residues long. The germline gives CDR1 MNHEY, CDR2 SVGAGI. The V end was cut by 2 bases, the J end by 1 base, with 8 bases between. This CDR3 reads CASSYETLNTGELFF. In DNA form, the CDR3 reads TGTGCCAGCAGTTACGAGACTCTGAACACCGGGGAGCTGTTTTTT.

The rearrangement uses TRBV6-5 and TRBJ2-2; 9 bases line up with TRBD2. In germline, CDR1 is MNHEY, CDR2 SVGAGI. The J segment lost 6 bases and the V segment lost 5 bases, leaving 7 bases of the junction unmatched. The CDR3 runs 15 residues. The CDR3 sequence: CASSLGTSLAGELFF. The CDR3 region has the DNA TGTGCCAGCAGTCTCGGGACTAGCTTGGCCGGGGAGCTGTTTTTT.

This clonotype was found a few times. The gene calls are TRBV7-9 and TRBJ1-4, with unresolved D. The CDR3 is 15 amino acids. Germline-derived CDR1 and CDR2 are SEHNR and FQNEAQ (reference sequence). V lost 4 bases, J lost 0 bases, and 9 bases lay in between. The chain's CDR3 is CASSSTSATNEKLFF. CDR3 bases: TGTGCCAGCAGCTCGACCTCTGCAACTAATGAAAAACTGTTTTTT.

This clonotype showed up just a few times. This chain connects TRBV24-1 to TRBJ2-3, with 7 bases fitting TRBD2. The CDR3 loop spans 17 amino acids. V dropped 0 bases and J dropped 0; count of bases not matched to a gene: 5. From germline, CDR1 is KGHDR and CDR2 SFDVKD. Written as DNA, the CDR3 is TGTGCCACCAGTGATTTGCCTAGCGGACATAGCACAGATACGCAGTATTTT. It codes for CATSDLPSGHSTDTQYF.

This clonotype was observed a handful of times. The genes are TRBV13 and TRBJ1-6, with D possibly matching TRBD1 (5 bases). V was trimmed by 4 bases and J by 7 bases, leaving 20 bases between them. Germline-derived CDR1 and CDR2 are PRHDT and FYEKMQ (reference sequence). The CDR3 is 17 amino acids. CDR3 in DNA: TGTGCCAGCAGCTACTCTGGGGGGGAGGGTAGGAATTCACCCCTCCACTTT. Amino acid sequence: CASSYSGGEGRNSPLHF. Variable domain in full (rest from reference TRBV13 and TRBJ1-6): AAGVIQSPRHLIKEKRETATLKCYPIPRHDTVYWYQQGPGQDPQFLISFYEKMQSDKGSIPDRFSAQQFSDYHSELNMSSLELGDSALYFCASSYSGGEGRNSPLHFGNGTRLTVT.

On this clonotype: A clone one base away is much larger, so this may be a read error. The rearrangement uses TRBV4-3 and TRBJ2-7, with D possibly being TRBD2 (7 bases). Germline V gives CDR1 LGHNA, CDR2 YSLEER. CDR3 length: 16 amino acids. In nucleotides, the CDR3 is TGCACCAGCAGCCAAGATTGGGCGGGGGCGCAGTACGAGCAGTACTTC. It codes for CTSSQDWAGAQYEQYF.